This T cell receptor (beta chain) was captured in a study of chemoradiotherapy in HPV16-positive cancers. General study results and limits: During treatment, candidate HPV-specific clones and E7-related motifs expanded in tumor.

Worth noting for this clone: Its antigen is undetermined.

Samples were taken several times over chemoradiotherapy. This CDR3 has 15 amino acids. Germline assignment: CDR1 MNHEY and CDR2 SMNVEV (reference sequence). Trimming left V 5 bases short and J 2 bases short, with 14 bases between. Method: immunoSEQ multiplex PCR; TCRdb's copy keeps in-frame clones and lacks some. Altogether around 23,000 clones are present, roughly 89% being singletons, with the ten largest covering over 4.5%. J is TRBJ2-3 and V is TRBV27; no clear D. This receptor was obtained from a human donor with HPV-associated anogenital cancer. The source was blood, collected from a patient who underwent chemoradiotherapy. For the CDR3, the DNA is TGTGCCAGCAGTCCGCTAGATGGGAACACAGATACGCAGTATTTT. It yields the protein CASSPLDGNTDTQYF.